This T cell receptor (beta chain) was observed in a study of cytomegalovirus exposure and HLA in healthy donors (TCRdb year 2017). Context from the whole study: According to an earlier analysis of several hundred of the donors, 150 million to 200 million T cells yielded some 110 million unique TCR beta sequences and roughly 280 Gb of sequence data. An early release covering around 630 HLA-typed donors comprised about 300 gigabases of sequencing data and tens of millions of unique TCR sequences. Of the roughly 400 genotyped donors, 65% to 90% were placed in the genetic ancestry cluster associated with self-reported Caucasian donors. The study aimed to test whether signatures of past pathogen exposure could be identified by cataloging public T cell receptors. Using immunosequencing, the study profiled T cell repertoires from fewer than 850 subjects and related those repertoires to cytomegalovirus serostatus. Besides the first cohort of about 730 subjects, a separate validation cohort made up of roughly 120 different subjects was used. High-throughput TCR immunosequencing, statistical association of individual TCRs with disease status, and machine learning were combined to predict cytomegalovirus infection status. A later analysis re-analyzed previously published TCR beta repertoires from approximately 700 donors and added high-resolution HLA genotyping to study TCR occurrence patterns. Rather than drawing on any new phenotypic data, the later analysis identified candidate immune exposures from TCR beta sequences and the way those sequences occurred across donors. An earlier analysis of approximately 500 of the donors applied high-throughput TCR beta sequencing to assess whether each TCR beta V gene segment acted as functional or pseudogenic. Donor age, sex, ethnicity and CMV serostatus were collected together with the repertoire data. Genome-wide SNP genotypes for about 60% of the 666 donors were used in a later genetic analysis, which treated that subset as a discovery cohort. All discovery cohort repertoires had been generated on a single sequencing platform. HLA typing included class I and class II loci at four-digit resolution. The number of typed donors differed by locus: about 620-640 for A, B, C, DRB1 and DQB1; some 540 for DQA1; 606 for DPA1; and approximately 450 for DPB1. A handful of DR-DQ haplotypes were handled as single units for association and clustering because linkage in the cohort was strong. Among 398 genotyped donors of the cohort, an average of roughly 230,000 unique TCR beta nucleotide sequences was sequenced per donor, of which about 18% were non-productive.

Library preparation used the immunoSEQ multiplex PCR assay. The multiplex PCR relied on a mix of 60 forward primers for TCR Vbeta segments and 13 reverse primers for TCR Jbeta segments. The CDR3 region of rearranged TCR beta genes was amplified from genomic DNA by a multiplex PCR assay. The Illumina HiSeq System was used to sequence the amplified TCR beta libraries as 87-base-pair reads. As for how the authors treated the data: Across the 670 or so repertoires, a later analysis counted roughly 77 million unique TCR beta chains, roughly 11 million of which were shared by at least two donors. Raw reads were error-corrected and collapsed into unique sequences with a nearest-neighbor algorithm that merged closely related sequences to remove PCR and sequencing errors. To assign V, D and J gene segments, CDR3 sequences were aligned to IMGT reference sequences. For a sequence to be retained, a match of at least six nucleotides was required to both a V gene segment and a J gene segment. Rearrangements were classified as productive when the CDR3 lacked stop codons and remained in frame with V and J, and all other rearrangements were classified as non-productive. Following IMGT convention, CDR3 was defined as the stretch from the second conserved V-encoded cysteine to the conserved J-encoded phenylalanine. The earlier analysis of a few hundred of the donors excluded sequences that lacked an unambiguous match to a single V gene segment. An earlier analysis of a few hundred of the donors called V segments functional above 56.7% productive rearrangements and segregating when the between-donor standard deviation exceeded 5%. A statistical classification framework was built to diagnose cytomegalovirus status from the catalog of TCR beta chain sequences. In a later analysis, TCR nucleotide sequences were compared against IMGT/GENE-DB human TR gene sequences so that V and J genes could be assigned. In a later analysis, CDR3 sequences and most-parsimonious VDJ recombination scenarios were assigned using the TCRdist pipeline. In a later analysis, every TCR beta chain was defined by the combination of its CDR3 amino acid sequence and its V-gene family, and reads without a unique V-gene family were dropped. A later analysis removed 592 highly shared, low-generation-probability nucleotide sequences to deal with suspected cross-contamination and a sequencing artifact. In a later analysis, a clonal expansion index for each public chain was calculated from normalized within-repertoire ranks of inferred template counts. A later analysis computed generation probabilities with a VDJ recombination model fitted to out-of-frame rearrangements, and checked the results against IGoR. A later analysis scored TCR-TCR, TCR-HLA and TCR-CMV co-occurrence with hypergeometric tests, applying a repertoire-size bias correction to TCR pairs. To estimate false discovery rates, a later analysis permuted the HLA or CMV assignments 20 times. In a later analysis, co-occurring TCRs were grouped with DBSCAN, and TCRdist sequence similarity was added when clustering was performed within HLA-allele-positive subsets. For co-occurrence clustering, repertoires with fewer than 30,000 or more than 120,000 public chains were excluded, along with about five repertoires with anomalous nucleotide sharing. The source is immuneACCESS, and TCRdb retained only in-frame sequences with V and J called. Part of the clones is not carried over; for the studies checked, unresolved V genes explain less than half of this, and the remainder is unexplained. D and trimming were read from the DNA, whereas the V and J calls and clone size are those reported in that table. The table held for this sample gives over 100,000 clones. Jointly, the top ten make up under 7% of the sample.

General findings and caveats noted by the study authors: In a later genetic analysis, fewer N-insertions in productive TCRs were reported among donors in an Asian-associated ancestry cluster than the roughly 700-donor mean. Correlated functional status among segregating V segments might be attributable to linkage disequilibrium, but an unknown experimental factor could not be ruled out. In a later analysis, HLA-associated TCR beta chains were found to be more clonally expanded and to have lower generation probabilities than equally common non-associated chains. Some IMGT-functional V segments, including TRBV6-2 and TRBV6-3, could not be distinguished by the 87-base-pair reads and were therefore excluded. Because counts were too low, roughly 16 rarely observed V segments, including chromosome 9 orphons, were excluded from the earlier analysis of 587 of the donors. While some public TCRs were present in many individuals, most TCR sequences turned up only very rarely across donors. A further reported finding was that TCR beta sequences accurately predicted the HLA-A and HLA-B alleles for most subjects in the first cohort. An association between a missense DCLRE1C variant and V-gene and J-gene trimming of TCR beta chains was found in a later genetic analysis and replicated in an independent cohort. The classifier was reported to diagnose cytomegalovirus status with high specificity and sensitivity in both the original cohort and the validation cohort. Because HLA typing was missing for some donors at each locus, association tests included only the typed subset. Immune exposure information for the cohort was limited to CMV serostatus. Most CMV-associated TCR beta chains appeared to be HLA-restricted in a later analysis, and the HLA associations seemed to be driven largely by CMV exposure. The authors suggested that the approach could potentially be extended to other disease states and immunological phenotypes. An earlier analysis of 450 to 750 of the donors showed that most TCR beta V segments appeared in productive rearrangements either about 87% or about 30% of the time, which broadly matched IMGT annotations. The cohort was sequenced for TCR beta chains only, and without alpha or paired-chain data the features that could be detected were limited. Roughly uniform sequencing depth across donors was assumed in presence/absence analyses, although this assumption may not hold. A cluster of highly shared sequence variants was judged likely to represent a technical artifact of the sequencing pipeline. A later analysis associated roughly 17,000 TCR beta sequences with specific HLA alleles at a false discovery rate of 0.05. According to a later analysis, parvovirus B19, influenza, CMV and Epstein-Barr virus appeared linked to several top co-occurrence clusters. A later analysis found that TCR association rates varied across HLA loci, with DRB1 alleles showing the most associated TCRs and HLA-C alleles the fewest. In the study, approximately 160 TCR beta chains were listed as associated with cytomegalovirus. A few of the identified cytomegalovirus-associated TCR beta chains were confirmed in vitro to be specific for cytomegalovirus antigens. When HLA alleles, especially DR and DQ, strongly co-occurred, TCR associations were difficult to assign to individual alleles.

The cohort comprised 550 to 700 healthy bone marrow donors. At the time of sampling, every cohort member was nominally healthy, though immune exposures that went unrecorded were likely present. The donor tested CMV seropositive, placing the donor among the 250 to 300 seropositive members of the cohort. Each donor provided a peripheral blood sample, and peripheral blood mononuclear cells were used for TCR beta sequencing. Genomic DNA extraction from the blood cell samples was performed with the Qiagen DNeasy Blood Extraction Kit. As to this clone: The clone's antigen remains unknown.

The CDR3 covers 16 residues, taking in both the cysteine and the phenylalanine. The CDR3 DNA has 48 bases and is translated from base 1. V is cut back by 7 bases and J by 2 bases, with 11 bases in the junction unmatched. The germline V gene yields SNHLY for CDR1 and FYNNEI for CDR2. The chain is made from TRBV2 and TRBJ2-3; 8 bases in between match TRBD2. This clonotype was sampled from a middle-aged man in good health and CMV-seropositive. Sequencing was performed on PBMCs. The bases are TGTGCCAGCAATACAGCCACTAGCGGCTACACAGATACGCAGTATTTT. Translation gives CASNTATSGYTDTQYF.